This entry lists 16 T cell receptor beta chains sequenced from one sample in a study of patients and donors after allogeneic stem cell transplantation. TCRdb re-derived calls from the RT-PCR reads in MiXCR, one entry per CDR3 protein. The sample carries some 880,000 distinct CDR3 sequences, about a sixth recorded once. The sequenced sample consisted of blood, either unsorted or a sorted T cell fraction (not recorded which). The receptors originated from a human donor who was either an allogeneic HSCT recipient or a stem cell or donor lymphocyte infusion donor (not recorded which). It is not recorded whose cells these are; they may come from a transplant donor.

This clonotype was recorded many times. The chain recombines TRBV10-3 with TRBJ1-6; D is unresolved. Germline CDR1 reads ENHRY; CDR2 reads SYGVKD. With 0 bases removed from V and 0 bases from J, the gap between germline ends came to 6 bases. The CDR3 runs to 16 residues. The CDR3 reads CAISESKSSYNSPLHF. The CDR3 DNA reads TGTGCCATCAGTGAGTCAAAGAGCTCCTATAATTCACCCCTCCACTTT.

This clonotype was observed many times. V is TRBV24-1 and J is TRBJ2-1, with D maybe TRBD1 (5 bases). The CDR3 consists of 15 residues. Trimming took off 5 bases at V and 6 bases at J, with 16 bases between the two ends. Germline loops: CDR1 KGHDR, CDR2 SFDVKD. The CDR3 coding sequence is TGTGCCACCAGTGGATGGTCTCTGGGGCCCAATGAGCAGTTCTTC. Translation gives CATSGWSLGPNEQFF.

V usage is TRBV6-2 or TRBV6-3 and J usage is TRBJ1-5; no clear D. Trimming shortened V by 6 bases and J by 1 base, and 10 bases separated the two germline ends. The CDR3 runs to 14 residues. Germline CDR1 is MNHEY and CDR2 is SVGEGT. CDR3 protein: CASRTTGSNQPQHF. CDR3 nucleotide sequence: TGTGCCAGCAGGACGACGGGGAGCAATCAGCCCCAGCATTTT.

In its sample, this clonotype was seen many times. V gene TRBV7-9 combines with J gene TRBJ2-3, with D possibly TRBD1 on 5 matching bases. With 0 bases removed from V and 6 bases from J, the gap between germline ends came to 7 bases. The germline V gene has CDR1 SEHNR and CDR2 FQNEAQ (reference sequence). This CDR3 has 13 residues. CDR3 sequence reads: CASSLAGVDTQYF. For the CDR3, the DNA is TGTGCCAGCAGCTTAGCAGGGGTCGATACGCAGTATTTT.

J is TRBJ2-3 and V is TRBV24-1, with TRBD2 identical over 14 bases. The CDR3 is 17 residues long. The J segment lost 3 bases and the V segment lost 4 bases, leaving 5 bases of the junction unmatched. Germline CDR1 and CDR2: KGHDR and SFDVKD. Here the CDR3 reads CATSEGLAGDGTDTQYF. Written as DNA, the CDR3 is TGTGCCACCAGTGAGGGACTAGCGGGAGACGGAACAGATACGCAGTATTTT.

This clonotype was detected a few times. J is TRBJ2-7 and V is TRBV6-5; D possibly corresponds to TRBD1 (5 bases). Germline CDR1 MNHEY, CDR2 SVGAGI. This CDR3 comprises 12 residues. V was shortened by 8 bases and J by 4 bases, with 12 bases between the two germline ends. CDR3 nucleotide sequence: TGTGCCAGCGGCAGGGCCCTTTACGAGCAGTACTTC. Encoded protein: CASGRALYEQYF.

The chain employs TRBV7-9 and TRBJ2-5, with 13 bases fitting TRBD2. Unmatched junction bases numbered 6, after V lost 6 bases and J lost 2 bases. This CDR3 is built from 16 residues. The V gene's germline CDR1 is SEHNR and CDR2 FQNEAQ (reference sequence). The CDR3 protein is CASRNRLAGGQETQYF. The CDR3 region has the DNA TGTGCCAGCAGGAATAGACTAGCGGGGGGACAAGAGACCCAGTACTTC.

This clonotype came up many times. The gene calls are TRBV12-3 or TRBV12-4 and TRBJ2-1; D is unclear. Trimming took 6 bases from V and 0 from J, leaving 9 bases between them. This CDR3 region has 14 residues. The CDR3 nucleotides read TGTGCCAGCAGCCGGCGTAGCTCCTACAATGAGCAGTTCTTC. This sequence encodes CASSRRSSYNEQFF.

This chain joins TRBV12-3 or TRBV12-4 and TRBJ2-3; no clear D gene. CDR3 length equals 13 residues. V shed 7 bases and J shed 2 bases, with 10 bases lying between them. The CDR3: CASKRWDTDTQYF. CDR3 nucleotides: TGTGCCAGCAAGAGGTGGGACACAGATACGCAGTATTTT.

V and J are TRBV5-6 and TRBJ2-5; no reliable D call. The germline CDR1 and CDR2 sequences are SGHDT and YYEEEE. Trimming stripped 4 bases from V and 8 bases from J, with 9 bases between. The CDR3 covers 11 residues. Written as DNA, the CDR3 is TGTGCCAGCAGCGGAACAGTAACCCAGTACTTC. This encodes CASSGTVTQYF. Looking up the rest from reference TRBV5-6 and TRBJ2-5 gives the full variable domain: DAGVTQSPTHLIKTRGQQVTLRCSPKSGHDTVSWYQQALGQGPQFIFQYYEEEERQRGNFPDRFSGHQFPNYSSELNVNALLLGDSALYLCASSGTVTQYFGPGTRLLVL.

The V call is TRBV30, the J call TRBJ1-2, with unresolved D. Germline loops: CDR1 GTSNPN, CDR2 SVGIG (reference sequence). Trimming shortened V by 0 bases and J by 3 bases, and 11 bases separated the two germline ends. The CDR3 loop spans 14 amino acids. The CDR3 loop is CAWSVEGKYYGYTF. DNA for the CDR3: TGTGCCTGGAGTGTAGAGGGTAAATACTATGGCTACACCTTC.

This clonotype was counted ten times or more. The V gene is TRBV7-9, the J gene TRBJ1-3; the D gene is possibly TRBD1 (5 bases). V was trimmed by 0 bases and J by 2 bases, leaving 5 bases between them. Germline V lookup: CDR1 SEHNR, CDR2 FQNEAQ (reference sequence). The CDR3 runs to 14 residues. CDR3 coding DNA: TGTGCCAGCAGCTTAGCAGGGGCTGGAAACACCATATATTTT. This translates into CASSLAGAGNTIYF.

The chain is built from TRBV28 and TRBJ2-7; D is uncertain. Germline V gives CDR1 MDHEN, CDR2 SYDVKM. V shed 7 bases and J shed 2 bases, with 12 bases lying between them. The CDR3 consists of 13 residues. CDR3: CASTQNKPYEQYF. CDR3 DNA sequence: TGTGCCAGCACCCAAAACAAGCCCTACGAGCAGTACTTC.

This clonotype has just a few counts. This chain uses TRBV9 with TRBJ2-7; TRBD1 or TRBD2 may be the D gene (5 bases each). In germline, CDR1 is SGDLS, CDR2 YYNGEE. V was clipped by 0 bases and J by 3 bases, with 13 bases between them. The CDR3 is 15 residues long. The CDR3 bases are TGTGCCAGCAGCGTAGGAGGGGCGGTGGACTACGAGCAGTACTTC. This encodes CASSVGGAVDYEQYF. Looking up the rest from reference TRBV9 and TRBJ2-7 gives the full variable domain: DSGVTQTPKHLITATGQRVTLRCSPRSGDLSVYWYQQSLDQGLQFLIQYYNGEERAKGNILERFSAQQFPDLHSELNLSSLELGDSALYFCASSVGGAVDYEQYFGPGTRLTVT.

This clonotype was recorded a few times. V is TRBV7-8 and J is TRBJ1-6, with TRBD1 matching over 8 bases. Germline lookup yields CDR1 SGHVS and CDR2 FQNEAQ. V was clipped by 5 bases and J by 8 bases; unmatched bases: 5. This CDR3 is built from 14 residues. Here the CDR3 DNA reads TGTGCCAGCAGCCGGACAGGGCGGGATTCACCCCTCCACTTT. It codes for CASSRTGRDSPLHF. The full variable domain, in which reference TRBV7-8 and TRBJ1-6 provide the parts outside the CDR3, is GAGVSQSPRYKVAKRGQDVALRCDPISGHVSLFWYQQALGQGPEFLTYFQNEAQLDKSGLPSDRFFAERPEGSVSTLKIQRTQQEDSAVYLCASSRTGRDSPLHFGNGTRLTVT.

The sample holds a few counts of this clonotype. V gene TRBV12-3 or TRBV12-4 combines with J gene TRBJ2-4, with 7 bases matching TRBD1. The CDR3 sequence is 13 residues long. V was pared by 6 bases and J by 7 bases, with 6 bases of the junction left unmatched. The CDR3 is CASRYTGVNIQYF. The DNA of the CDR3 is TGTGCCAGCAGGTACACAGGGGTGAACATTCAGTACTTC.